Listed below are T cell receptor beta chains from one sample, sequenced in a study of breast tumors, draining lymph nodes, adjacent tissues. TCRdb called the multiplex PCR reads again in MiXCR, with one record for every CDR3 protein. The data hold about 100,000 distinct CDR3 sequences, with 21% observed a single time. The source material was axillary lymph node tissue. Receptors were obtained from a female donor with breast cancer. Some clones in this sample may be carry-over from other donors' samples. Each CDR3 is given with its conserved first and last residue. D genes are given only for firm matches. The size of a clone is reported for some rows only, either as once, few or many, or as a class for expanded clones.

size	J	V	D	CDR3	DNA
many	TRBJ2-2	TRBV7-3	-	CASSPERNTGELFF	TGTGCCAGCAGCCCCGAGAGAAACACCGGGGAGCTGTTTTTT
-	TRBJ2-1	TRBV12-3/TRBV12-4	-	CGSSLRIDEQFF	TGTGGCAGCAGTTTAAGAATCGATGAGCAGTTCTTC
-	TRBJ1-5	TRBV30	-	CAWGPGRGNQPQHF	TGTGCCTGGGGGCCGGGACGGGGAAATCAGCCCCAGCATTTT
many	TRBJ2-2	TRBV14	-	CASSRYRTGELFF	TGTGCCAGCAGCCGATACAGGACCGGGGAGCTGTTTTTT
-	TRBJ2-2	TRBV6-2/TRBV6-3	TRBD2	CASTFGLAGGFTGELFF	TGTGCCAGCACCTTTGGACTAGCGGGGGGATTTACCGGGGAGCTGTTTTTT
many	TRBJ1-6	TRBV6-5	-	CASSYFADNSPLHF	TGTGCCAGCAGTTATTTTGCCGATAATTCACCCCTCCACTTT
many	TRBJ2-7	TRBV9	-	CASSVAAGATYEQYF	TGTGCCAGCAGCGTAGCTGCCGGGGCGACCTACGAGCAGTACTTC
-	TRBJ1-1	TRBV6-5	-	CASSYGHGNTEAFF	TGTGCCAGCAGTTACGGGCACGGGAACACTGAAGCTTTCTTT
many	TRBJ2-5	TRBV7-2	-	CASSPYRRPQETQYF	TGTGCCAGCAGCCCCTACAGGAGACCCCAAGAGACCCAGTACTTC
many	TRBJ2-7	TRBV5-6	-	CASSPEPGQRVYEQYF	TGTGCCAGCAGTCCCGAACCGGGCCAAAGGGTCTACGAGCAGTACTTC
many	TRBJ2-1	TRBV9	TRBD2	CASSSNPASGDNEQFF	TGTGCCAGCAGCTCAAATCCGGCTAGCGGGGACAATGAGCAGTTCTTC
-	TRBJ2-7	TRBV5-1	-	CASSQRLSSYEQYF	TGCGCCAGCAGCCAGCGCCTTAGCTCCTACGAGCAGTACTTC
-	TRBJ1-3	TRBV29-1	TRBD1	CSVEKGANTIYF	TGCAGCGTTGAAAAGGGGGCCAACACCATATATTTT
many	TRBJ1-4	TRBV4-2	TRBD1	CASSPLDRGIEKLFF	TGTGCCAGCAGCCCCTTGGACAGGGGGATTGAAAAACTGTTTTTT
-	TRBJ2-3	TRBV11-2	TRBD2	CASSSRGGSTDTQYF	TGTGCCAGCAGCTCGCGGGGGGGAAGCACAGATACGCAGTATTTT
many	TRBJ2-2	TRBV20-1	TRBD2	CSASRAASGTGELFF	TGCAGTGCTAGTCGGGCGGCTAGCGGGACCGGGGAGCTGTTTTTT
many	TRBJ2-7	TRBV4-1	-	CASSQEEYTSYEQYF	TGCGCCAGCAGCCAAGAGGAGTACACCTCCTACGAGCAGTACTTC
many	TRBJ2-1	TRBV30	TRBD2	CAWRKGLAGANEQFF	TGTGCCTGGAGAAAGGGACTAGCGGGAGCCAATGAGCAGTTCTTC
many	TRBJ1-6	TRBV10-1	-	CASQGRYGGSPLHF	TGCGCCAGCCAAGGGAGATATGGGGGTTCACCCCTCCACTTT
once	TRBJ1-1	TRBV11-3	-	CASSSQRNTEAFF	TGTGCCAGCAGCTCACAGAGAAACACTGAAGCTTTCTTT
few	TRBJ2-1	TRBV6-1	-	CASSPPPGRGPGEQFF	TGTGCCAGCAGTCCCCCTCCCGGGAGAGGCCCGGGTGAGCAGTTCTTC
many	TRBJ2-1	TRBV7-2	-	CASTLGVSYNEQFF	TGTGCCAGCACCTTAGGAGTATCCTACAATGAGCAGTTCTTC